These 21 T cell receptor beta chains share one sample of origin, sequenced in a study of T cells after somatic rescue of genetic block. Sequenced by immunoSEQ multiplex PCR; TCRdb stores in-frame clones only, minus some. The repertoire consists of tens of thousands of clones, with approximately 90% occurring once and the leading ten covering around 2.8%. The material sequenced was peripheral blood mononuclear cells (PBMCs). The receptors derive from a man aged 25-45 years.

The chain employs TRBV11-2 and TRBJ1-4; D not resolved. V was shortened by 5 bases and J by 5 bases, with 9 bases between the two germline ends. This CDR3 is built from 13 residues. CDR1 and CDR2 from the germline V gene are SGHAT and FQNNGV. CDR3 protein: CASSDGENEKLFF. CDR3 DNA sequence: TGTGCCAGCAGCGATGGGGAAAATGAAAAACTGTTTTTT.

The chain combines TRBV2 with TRBJ1-1, with D tentatively TRBD1 (5 bases). The germline V gene encodes CDR1 SNHLY and CDR2 FYNNEI. V lost 0 bases to trimming and J lost 4 bases, with 6 bases between them. This CDR3 has 13 residues. The CDR3 spells CASSEARGTEAFF. DNA of the CDR3: TGTGCCAGCAGTGAAGCGAGGGGCACTGAAGCTTTCTTT.

The rearrangement joins TRBV11-2 to TRBJ1-2; 11 nucleotides align to TRBD1. The CDR3 runs to 14 residues. From germline, CDR1 is SGHAT and CDR2 FQNNGV. Trimming took 4 bases from V and 6 from J; bases not matched to a gene: 4. CDR3 nucleotides: TGTGCCAGCAGCTCGGGGGACAGGGGGGATGGCTACACCTTC. It encodes CASSSGDRGDGYTF.

The rearrangement links TRBV6-1 to TRBJ2-7; D may be TRBD1 or TRBD2 (5 bases each). The germline gives CDR1 MNHNS, CDR2 SASEGT. Trimming shortened V by 1 base and J by 2 bases, and 12 bases separated the two germline ends. The CDR3 totals 15 residues. Written as DNA, the CDR3 is TGTGCCAGCAGTGAAGGATGGGACGGCACCTACGAGCAGTACTTC. Translating gives CASSEGWDGTYEQYF.

V is TRBV5-1 and J is TRBJ2-7, with 9 positions matching TRBD2. Germline trimming cut 4 bases from V and 2 bases from J; bases unmatched to any gene: 7. CDR3 length: 15 residues. CDR1 and CDR2 from the germline V gene are SGHRS and YFSETQ. CDR3 nucleotide sequence: TGCGCCAGCAGCAATAGCGGGGGCCTGACCTACGAGCAGTACTTC. It translates to CASSNSGGLTYEQYF. Combining the CDR3 with reference TRBV5-1 and TRBJ2-7 gives the whole variable domain KAGVTQTPRYLIKTRGQQVTLSCSPISGHRSVSWYQQTPGQGLQFLFEYFSETQRNKGNFPGRFSGRQFSNSRSEMNVSTLELGDSALYLCASSNSGGLTYEQYFGPGTRLTVT.

As for this clone: Here the CDR3 omits its conserved ending phenylalanine or tryptophan, so a read error is the likely source. The chain couples TRBV5-1 to TRBJ1-2; D call uncertain. Germline lookup yields CDR1 SGHRS and CDR2 YFSETQ. CDR3 length equals 13 residues. Deletions cut 2 bases from V and 2 bases from J, with 7 bases between. CDR3 coding DNA: TGCGCCAGCAGCTTAGAACAGAACTATGGCTACACCGTC. Protein: CASSLEQNYGYTV.

The chain has TRBV7-8 and TRBJ1-5; possible D gene TRBD1, 5 bases. V lost 0 bases and J 7 bases, leaving 7 bases between the germline ends. CDR3 size: 13 residues. The germline V gene has CDR1 SGHVS and CDR2 FQNEAQ. Here the CDR3 reads CASSLAQDQPQHF. For the CDR3, the DNA is TGTGCCAGCAGCTTAGCACAGGACCAGCCCCAGCATTTT.

This clone has a single count. V and J are TRBV14 and TRBJ1-2; D ambiguous. Per the germline V gene, CDR1 is SGHDN and CDR2 is FVKESK. Between the trimmed V and J ends, which lost 0 bases and 8 bases, there was a span of 16 bases. The CDR3 has 15 amino acids. The CDR3 DNA follows: TGTGCCAGCAGCCAAGAGTCCGACTCCTCCACCGGCTACACCTTC. It translates to CASSQESDSSTGYTF.

V gene TRBV28 combines with J gene TRBJ2-1; the match to TRBD2 covers 7 bases. This CDR3 is 13 amino acids long. V was clipped by 11 bases and J by 2 bases; unmatched bases: 6. The germline V gene encodes CDR1 MDHEN and CDR2 SYDVKM. The CDR3 region is CALGGGAYNEQFF. The CDR3 region has the DNA TGTGCCCTTGGCGGGGGAGCCTACAATGAGCAGTTCTTC.

The chain uses TRBV7-9 and TRBJ2-7; D uncertain. The V gene lost 3 bases and the J gene lost 6 bases, with 6 bases spanning the gap. Germline CDR1 reads SEHNR; CDR2 reads FQNEAQ (reference sequence). The CDR3 spans 11 residues. CDR3 DNA: TGTGCCAGCAGCTTCCGAGGCGAGCAGTACTTC. Its protein product is CASSFRGEQYF.

The chain links TRBV6-6 to TRBJ2-2, with D possibly matching TRBD1 (5 bases). Trimming took off 2 bases at V and 1 base at J, with 5 bases between the two ends. Germline V gene sequence: CDR1 MNHNY, CDR2 SVGAGI (reference sequence). This CDR3 has 14 amino acids. The CDR3 bases are TGTGCCAGCAGTTACGACAGGAACACCGGGGAGCTGTTTTTT. This translates into CASSYDRNTGELFF.

V usage is TRBV10-3 and J usage is TRBJ1-1, with 10 bases aligning to TRBD1. From germline, CDR1 is ENHRY and CDR2 SYGVKD. The length of the CDR3 is 15 residues. The V gene end was trimmed by 2 bases and the J gene end by 4 bases; junction bases not matched to a gene: 4. The CDR3 region has the DNA TGTGCCATCAGTGAGGCGGGACAGGGGACCACTGAAGCTTTCTTT. Amino acid sequence: CAISEAGQGTTEAFF.

The chain employs TRBV5-1 and TRBJ2-2; a possible D gene is TRBD2 (5 bases). This CDR3 comprises 18 residues. The V and J ends lost 1 base and 3 bases respectively, with 19 bases between them. The V gene's germline CDR1 is SGHRS and CDR2 YFSETQ. The CDR3 DNA sequence: TGCGCCAGCAGCTTGCCTTCTAGCTTATGGACTGACACCGGGGAGCTGTTTTTT. Translation: CASSLPSSLWTDTGELFF.

The chain recombines TRBV10-2 with TRBJ2-7; TRBD1 agrees at 11 bases. CDR1 and CDR2 (germline): WSHSY, SAAADI. This CDR3 comprises 13 residues. After removal of 6 bases from V and 5 bases from J, the junction contained 3 bases not matched to a gene. The CDR3 sequence is CASRGQGVNEQYF. CDR3 in DNA: TGCGCCAGCAGGGGACAGGGGGTAAACGAGCAGTACTTC.

Written as DNA, the CDR3 is TGTGCCAGCAGGAGGGGAGGGTCTGGGGCCAACGTCCTGACTTTC. This translates into CASRRGGSGANVLTF. The rearrangement uses TRBV6-1 and TRBJ2-6, with 7 bases aligning to TRBD2. Germline lookup yields CDR1 MNHNS and CDR2 SASEGT. Losses at the gene ends were 6 bases for V and 1 base for J; bases not matched to a gene: 3. This CDR3 has 15 amino acids.

The J gene is TRBJ1-2, the V gene TRBV18; TRBD1 agrees at 8 bases. This CDR3 has 14 amino acids. From germline, CDR1 is KGHSH and CDR2 LQKENI. The junction had 4 bases not matched to a gene; V was cut back by 3 bases and J by 4 bases. The CDR3 DNA reads TGTGCCAGCTCACCCCCCGGACAGGGCTATGGCTACACCTTC. Its translation is CASSPPGQGYGYTF.

V gene TRBV7-3 combines with J gene TRBJ1-3, with D perhaps matching TRBD1 (5 bases). This CDR3 has 15 amino acids. Germline lookup yields CDR1 SGHTA and CDR2 FQGTGA. Trimming took 2 bases from V and 2 from J, leaving 10 bases between them. The CDR3 DNA reads as TGTGCCAGCAGCTTAGGGGCGGGGGCTGGAAACACCATATATTTT. The encoded protein is CASSLGAGAGNTIYF.

This chain joins TRBV2 and TRBJ1-2, with D uncertain. The CDR3 consists of 13 residues. Germline CDR1 is SNHLY and CDR2 is FYNNEI. V gave up 5 bases and J gave up 0 bases, with 7 bases separating them. In nucleotides, the CDR3 is TGTGCCAGCAGTAAAGGGACTAACTATGGCTACACCTTC. As protein: CASSKGTNYGYTF.

The chain carries TRBV7-9 and TRBJ1-4; D unclear. The CDR3 runs to 14 residues. Trimming took 3 bases from V and 0 from J, leaving 5 bases between them. Looked up from germline, CDR1 is SEHNR and CDR2 is FQNEAQ (reference sequence). CDR3 bases: TGTGCCAGCAGCTTCTCTACAACTAATGAAAAACTGTTTTTT. Its protein is CASSFSTTNEKLFF.

This chain connects TRBV7-7 to TRBJ2-5; D is undetermined. The CDR3 runs 13 residues. The V gene lost 5 bases and the J gene lost 0 bases, with 7 bases spanning the gap. In germline, CDR1 is SSHAT, CDR2 FNYEAQ (reference sequence). The CDR3 here is CASSPRYQETQYF. CDR3 bases: TGTGCCAGCAGCCCAAGGTACCAAGAGACCCAGTACTTC.

The chain links TRBV28 to TRBJ1-1; 9 bases agree with TRBD1. Trimming at V came to 5 bases and at J to 10 bases, leaving 5 bases not matched to a gene. Germline V CDR1 and CDR2: MDHEN, SYDVKM. The CDR3 extends over 12 amino acids. CDR3 in amino acids: CASSTGGRVAFF. The CDR3 DNA is TGTGCCAGCAGTACAGGGGGCAGGGTAGCTTTCTTT.